The TCR beta chain described here comes from a study of vaccination and CD4 T cells after COVID-19. The treatment denotes: roughly 10-day PBMC culture with coronavirus spike peptide pools or control peptides (ViraFEST assay). Worth noting for this clonotype: Its antigen is not identified.

The CDR3 contains 13 residues. The J segment lost 1 base and the V segment lost 6 bases, leaving 4 bases of the junction unmatched. The germline gives CDR1 DFQATT, CDR2 SNEGSKA (reference sequence). With the Oncomine TCR Beta short-read assay, DNA from cultured CD4+ T cells was sequenced. TCRdb re-called the PCR reads with MiXCR, one entry per CDR3 protein. The data contain about 26,000 distinct CDR3 sequences, roughly 40% of them singletons. Study results and limitations: The study found median SARS-CoV-2-reactive clonotypes rising from about 20 to 38, not significantly.

Sequenced sample: CD4+ T cells from blood, cultured in vitro. V gene TRBV20-1 combines with J gene TRBJ1-2; 8 bases match TRBD1. This TCR came from a human donor who had recovered from COVID-19. CDR3 coding DNA: TGCAGTGCCCGGACAGGGAGTAACTATGGCTACACCTTC. Translation gives CSARTGSNYGYTF.